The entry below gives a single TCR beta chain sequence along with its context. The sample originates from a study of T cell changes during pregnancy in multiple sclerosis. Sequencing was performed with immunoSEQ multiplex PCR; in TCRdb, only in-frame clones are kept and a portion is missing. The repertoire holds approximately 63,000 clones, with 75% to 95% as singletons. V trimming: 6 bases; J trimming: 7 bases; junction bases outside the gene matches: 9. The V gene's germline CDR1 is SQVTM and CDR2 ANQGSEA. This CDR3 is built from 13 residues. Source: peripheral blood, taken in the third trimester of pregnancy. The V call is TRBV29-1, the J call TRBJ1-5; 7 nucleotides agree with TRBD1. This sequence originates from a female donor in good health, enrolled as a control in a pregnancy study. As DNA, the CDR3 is TGCAGCGTGGTAGGGACAGCGGGCCAGCCCCAGCATTTT. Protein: CSVVGTAGQPQHF.